What follows are 27 T cell receptor beta chains derived from one specimen sequenced in a study of cytomegalovirus exposure and HLA in healthy donors. Researchers ran the PCR with 60 Vbeta and 13 Jbeta primers. Using immunoSEQ multiplex PCR, the repertoire was profiled, and TCRdb retains in-frame clones only, with some absent. The profile shows some 190,000 clones, about three quarters of them singletons. Sequences were obtained from PBMCs. The receptors shown here come from a woman aged 40 to 55 in good health and CMV-seronegative.

In its sample, this clone was seen a few times. V is TRBV7-2 and J is TRBJ1-6, with D hard to call. With 1 base removed from V and 9 bases from J, the gap between germline ends came to 13 bases. CDR3 length equals 15 residues. Germline CDR1 SGHTA, CDR2 FQGNSA. CDR3 sequence: CASSLDVPTGSPLHF. The CDR3 DNA sequence: TGTGCCAGCAGCTTAGACGTCCCAACGGGTTCACCCCTCCACTTT.

V is TRBV9 and J is TRBJ2-1; 10 nucleotides align to TRBD2. The CDR3 sequence is 16 residues long. V gave up 0 bases and J gave up 7 bases; unmatched junction bases: 7. Germline V gives CDR1 SGDLS, CDR2 YYNGEE. CDR3: CASSVGSPSGSNEQFF. CDR3 DNA: TGTGCCAGCAGCGTAGGGTCCCCTAGCGGGAGTAATGAGCAGTTCTTC.

The chain has TRBV19 and TRBJ1-3; D remains unclear. V was clipped by 7 bases and J by 2 bases, with 12 bases between them. Germline V CDR1 and CDR2: LNHDA, SQIVND (reference sequence). The CDR3 totals 14 residues. The CDR3 DNA follows: TGTGCCAGTAATACTAGGGTCACTGGAAACACCATATATTTT. Its translation is CASNTRVTGNTIYF.

This chain uses TRBV19 with TRBJ1-5; D is uncertain. V was shortened by 4 bases and J by 7 bases, with 11 bases between the two germline ends. The CDR3 spans 13 residues. From germline, CDR1 is LNHDA and CDR2 SQIVND (reference sequence). Here the CDR3 reads CASSSDPGQPQHF. For the CDR3, the DNA is TGTGCCAGTAGTAGCGACCCGGGACAGCCCCAGCATTTT.

The chain is built from TRBV11-2 and TRBJ2-1; 7 nucleotides match TRBD2. Trimming cost V 3 bases and J 7 bases; bases outside gene matches: 3. The germline CDR1 and CDR2 sequences are SGHAT and FQNNGV. The CDR3 runs 13 residues. CDR3 DNA: TGTGCCAGCAGCTTTCGACTAGCAAATGAGCAGTTCTTC. Translating gives CASSFRLANEQFF.

The chain links TRBV5-5 to TRBJ2-7; no clear D gene. V dropped 0 bases and J dropped 0 bases, with 13 bases sitting between them. CDR1 and CDR2 (germline): SGHKS, YYEKEE (reference sequence). The CDR3 loop spans 16 amino acids. CDR3 region: CASSLAGRISSYEQYF. CDR3 nucleotides: TGTGCCAGCAGCTTGGCTGGCAGGATTAGCTCCTACGAGCAGTACTTC.

V gene TRBV5-8 combines with J gene TRBJ1-5; D is uncertain. The CDR3 is 14 amino acids. The germline gives CDR1 SGHTS, CDR2 YDEGEE. With 0 bases removed from V and 2 bases from J, the gap between germline ends came to 6 bases. The CDR3 DNA reads as TGTGCCAGCAGCTTGGACACCCGCAATCAGCCCCAGCATTTT. This translates into CASSLDTRNQPQHF.

The CDR3 loop reads CASSLGGLAGVYEQYV. In DNA form, the CDR3 reads TGTGCCAGCAGCTTGGGGGGACTAGCGGGCGTCTACGAGCAGTACGTC. The chain is built from TRBV5-4 and TRBJ2-7, with 12 bases matching TRBD2. Germline-derived CDR1 and CDR2 are SGHNT and YYREEE (reference sequence). The CDR3 totals 16 residues. The trim removed 0 bases at V and 3 bases at J, leaving 4 bases unmatched.

This clone was seen more than once but under ten times. This rearrangement joins TRBV7-2 to TRBJ2-7; D is perhaps TRBD1 (6 bases). The germline V and J ends were trimmed by 7 bases and 7 bases, with 35 bases remaining between them. CDR1 is SGHTA, CDR2 FQGNSA, per germline. The length of the CDR3 is 19 residues. CDR3 nucleotides: TGTGCCAGCATCCTCGGGAACAGGCTCGGCGAGGGGGTTTCGGGGGAGCAGTACTTC. Encoded protein: CASILGNRLGEGVSGEQYF.

The V call is TRBV29-1, the J call TRBJ1-1; D gene ambiguous. The germline V gene has CDR1 SQVTM and CDR2 ANQGSEA. CDR3 length: 12 residues. V shed 6 bases and J shed 0 bases, with 8 bases lying between them. CDR3 nucleotide sequence: TGCAGCGTACAGAGAATGAACACTGAAGCTTTCTTT. It encodes CSVQRMNTEAFF. Full variable domain (remainder filled in from reference TRBV29-1 and TRBJ1-1): SAVISQKPSRDICQRGTSLTIQCQVDSQVTMMFWYRQQPGQSLTLIATANQGSEATYESGFVIDKFPISRPNLTFSTLTVSNMSPEDSSIYLCSVQRMNTEAFFGQGTRLTVV.

The rearrangement joins TRBV2 to TRBJ2-3; 7 nucleotides match TRBD2. CDR1 and CDR2 (germline): SNHLY, FYNNEI. This CDR3 contains 15 residues. After removal of 2 bases from V and 0 bases from J, the junction contained 2 bases not matched to a gene. CDR3 coding DNA: TGTGCCAGCAGTGAAAGCGGGACTAGCACAGATACGCAGTATTTT. This sequence encodes CASSESGTSTDTQYF. Supplemented by reference TRBV2 and TRBJ2-3, the full variable domain reads EPEVTQTPSHQVTQMGQEVILRCVPISNHLYFYWYRQILGQKVEFLVSFYNNEISEKSEIFDDQFSVERPDGSNFTLKIRSTKLEDSAMYFCASSESGTSTDTQYFGPGTRLTVL.

The V call is TRBV18, the J call TRBJ2-4; D call uncertain. CDR1 KGHSH and CDR2 LQKENI come from the germline V gene. Trimming took 3 bases from V and 1 from J, leaving 13 bases between them. The CDR3 runs to 16 residues. CDR3 bases: TGTGCCAGCTCACCGCCCCGGTCCCCGGCCAAAAACATTCAGTACTTC. Its protein product is CASSPPRSPAKNIQYF.

This clone was detected only once. The chain carries TRBV5-1 and TRBJ2-1, with 7 bases identical to TRBD2. The CDR3 has 16 residues. The germline V gene encodes CDR1 SGHRS and CDR2 YFSETQ. V was clipped by 0 bases and J by 0 bases; unmatched bases: 3. CDR3 loop: CASSLVGGSSYNEQFF. The DNA for the CDR3 is TGCGCCAGCAGCTTGGTCGGCGGGAGCTCCTACAATGAGCAGTTCTTC.

V is TRBV6-4 and J is TRBJ2-5; perhaps TRBD1 as D (6 bases). The CDR3 spans 13 residues. V lost 4 bases, J lost 5 bases, and 11 bases lay in between. The germline CDR1 and CDR2 sequences are MRHNA and SNTAGT. The CDR3 spells CASSANRAETQYF. CDR3 in DNA: TGTGCCAGCAGTGCCAACAGGGCGGAGACCCAGTACTTC.

A single count supports this clone. The chain carries TRBV4-3 and TRBJ2-1, with D perhaps being TRBD1 or TRBD2 (6 bases each). This CDR3 spans 13 amino acids. Germline V lookup: CDR1 LGHNA, CDR2 YSLEER. Between the trimmed V and J ends, which lost 4 bases and 6 bases, there was a span of 10 bases. CDR3 region: CASSPEGGNEQFF. CDR3 DNA: TGCGCCAGCAGCCCAGAGGGGGGCAATGAGCAGTTCTTC.

The chain recombines TRBV2 with TRBJ2-5; possibly TRBD2 for D (5 bases). The J call may be incorrect, as the DNA end agrees better with TRBJ2-7. This CDR3 comprises 14 residues. Germline V lookup: CDR1 SNHLY, CDR2 FYNNEI. The CDR3 bases are TGTGCCAGCAGTGTTACAGAGGGCTCCTACGAGCAGTACTTC. This codes for CASSVTEGSYEQYF.

The V gene is TRBV7-2, the J gene TRBJ2-3; 8 bases align to TRBD1. CDR1 and CDR2 from the germline V gene are SGHTA and FQGNSA. There are 16 residues in the CDR3. V lost 2 bases, J lost 5 bases, and 9 bases stayed unmatched. CDR3: CASSLQGQGAGDTQYF. In DNA form, the CDR3 reads TGTGCCAGCAGCTTACAGGGGCAGGGGGCAGGAGATACGCAGTATTTT.

The V call is TRBV27, the J call TRBJ1-4; D is perhaps TRBD1 (5 bases). CDR3 length equals 16 residues. Trimming pared 5 bases from V and 8 bases from J, leaving 21 bases between. CDR1 is MNHEY, CDR2 SMNVEV, per germline (reference sequence). CDR3 nucleotide sequence: TGTGCCAGCAGTCCCCTACCCAGGGAATTGAGGGAAAAACTGTTTTTT. It codes for CASSPLPRELREKLFF.

The chain carries TRBV18 and TRBJ2-7, with TRBD1 identical over 7 bases. CDR3 length: 15 residues. The V segment lost 6 bases and the J segment 4 bases; nucleotides outside the gene matches: 12. CDR1 is KGHSH and CDR2 is LQKENI in the germline V gene. CDR3 loop: CASSRGQTGIYEQYV. The CDR3 DNA follows: TGTGCCAGCTCGCGTGGGCAGACAGGGATATACGAGCAGTACGTC.

There are a few counts of this clone. The rearrangement joins TRBV5-1 to TRBJ2-3, with 7 positions matching TRBD2. V lost 4 bases, J lost 3 bases, and 5 bases stayed unmatched. The CDR3 extends over 14 amino acids. Germline assignment: CDR1 SGHRS and CDR2 YFSETQ. CDR3 DNA: TGCGCCAGCAGCCCCAGACTAGCAACAGATACGCAGTATTTT. This sequence encodes CASSPRLATDTQYF.

This sequence joins TRBV5-1 and TRBJ2-2; no reliable D call. CDR1 and CDR2 from the germline V gene are SGHRS and YFSETQ. This CDR3 comprises 15 residues. The V gene lost 2 bases and the J gene lost 7 bases, with 15 bases spanning the gap. CDR3 sequence (DNA): TGCGCCAGCAGCTTTTTGAACCCTATTGGCGGGGAGCTGTTTTTT. Its protein product is CASSFLNPIGGELFF.

The chain uses TRBV11-3 and TRBJ2-4; TRBD1 matches 7 bases. From germline, CDR1 is SGHNT and CDR2 YENEEA. V trimming: 6 bases; J trimming: 0 bases; junction bases outside the gene matches: 8. The CDR3 has 16 residues. The CDR3 DNA sequence: TGTGCCAGCAGTTCGGGACAGACAATAGCCAAAAACATTCAGTACTTC. This gives the protein CASSSGQTIAKNIQYF.

The V call is TRBV5-1, the J call TRBJ1-1; 9 nucleotides align to TRBD1. V gave up 0 bases and J gave up 5 bases; unmatched junction bases: 2. CDR1 SGHRS and CDR2 YFSETQ come from the germline V gene. The CDR3 is 14 amino acids. CDR3 DNA sequence: TGCGCCAGCAGCTTGGACAGGGGGCAAACTGAAGCTTTCTTT. Its translation: CASSLDRGQTEAFF. The complete variable domain, with remaining parts taken from reference TRBV5-1 and TRBJ1-1, reads KAGVTQTPRYLIKTRGQQVTLSCSPISGHRSVSWYQQTPGQGLQFLFEYFSETQRNKGNFPGRFSGRQFSNSRSEMNVSTLELGDSALYLCASSLDRGQTEAFFGQGTRLTVV.

V is TRBV9 and J is TRBJ1-2; 11 bases align to TRBD1. This CDR3 has 15 residues. Germline V gene data show CDR1 as SGDLS and CDR2 as YYNGEE. The V and J ends lost 2 bases and 3 bases, in that order; junction bases with no gene match: 3. The CDR3 DNA follows: TGTGCCAGCAGCGTGGGACAGGGGGTACACTATGGCTACACCTTC. It yields the protein CASSVGQGVHYGYTF.

The gene calls are TRBV7-2 and TRBJ1-1, with D possibly being TRBD1 (6 bases). V was pared by 5 bases and J by 7 bases, with 17 bases between. The CDR3 covers 14 residues. Looked up from germline, CDR1 is SGHTA and CDR2 is FQGNSA. Here the CDR3 reads CASSPSGTNNEAFF. CDR3 nucleotides: TGTGCCAGCAGCCCGTCCGGGACAAATAATGAAGCTTTCTTT.

This rearrangement joins TRBV7-9 to TRBJ2-7, with D possibly matching TRBD2 (7 bases). Germline V lookup: CDR1 SEHNR, CDR2 FQNEAQ (reference sequence). V lost 5 bases and J 4 bases, leaving 12 bases between the germline ends. CDR3 length: 13 residues. CDR3 sequence reads: CASSPEGGYEQYV. The CDR3 nucleotides read TGTGCCAGCAGCCCAGAGGGGGGGTACGAGCAGTACGTC.

This clone has only a few counts. This chain connects TRBV7-2 to TRBJ2-1; 11 bases are a match to TRBD1. V dropped 4 bases and J dropped 7; count of bases not matched to a gene: 6. The CDR3 covers 15 residues. Per germline, CDR1 SGHTA and CDR2 FQGNSA. The CDR3 DNA is TGTGCCAGCAGCTACGGGGGACAGGGGGAGAATGAGCAGTTCTTC. The encoded protein is CASSYGGQGENEQFF. The full variable domain, rest sourced from reference TRBV7-2 and TRBJ2-1, is GAGVSQSPSNKVTEKGKDVELRCDPISGHTALYWYRQSLGQGLEFLIYFQGNSAPDKSGLPSDRFSAERTGGSVSTLTIQRTQQEDSAVYLCASSYGGQGENEQFFGPGTRLTVL.